Shown below are 20 T cell receptor beta chains from a single sample sequenced in a study of breast tumors, draining lymph nodes, adjacent tissues. Breast cancer patients provided tissue from their axillary draining lymph nodes. TCRdb re-derived calls from the multiplex PCR reads in MiXCR, one entry per CDR3 protein. Of about 180,000 distinct CDR3 sequences listed, about 30% are singletons. Sequencing was done on a sample of axillary lymph node tissue. The receptors here all came from a female donor with breast cancer. Some clones in this sample may be carry-over from other donors' samples.

This clonotype was seen a single time. V is TRBV6-2 or TRBV6-3 and J is TRBJ2-2; 9 nucleotides match TRBD1. In germline, CDR1 is MNHEY, CDR2 SVGEGT. The CDR3 extends over 15 amino acids. With V trimmed by 6 bases and J by 4 bases, 6 bases remained unmatched. The CDR3 nucleotides read TGTGCCAGCAGACCCGGGACAGGGAGCACCGGGGAGCTGTTTTTT. It encodes CASRPGTGSTGELFF.

Of note for this clonotype: Just one base apart from a much larger clone, this may be a read error. This chain uses TRBV6-6 with TRBJ2-6, with D unresolved. Trimming removed 5 bases at V and 0 bases at J, with 11 bases between. CDR1 and CDR2 (germline): MNHNY, SVGAGI (reference sequence). The CDR3 contains 16 residues. The CDR3: CASSHKLTSGANVLTF. The CDR3 DNA reads TGTGCCAGCAGTCACAAGTTGACCTCTGGGGCCAACGTCCTGACTTTC.

This clonotype is a singleton in its sample. The V call is TRBV11-3, the J call TRBJ2-2, with D perhaps matching TRBD2 (5 bases). The CDR3 contains 16 residues. V lost 2 bases and J lost 4, with 14 bases in between. Germline lookup yields CDR1 SGHNT and CDR2 YENEEA. CDR3 in DNA: TGTGCCAGCAGCTTAACTTCGGGGTTTGGCACCGGGGAGCTGTTTTTT. Translation: CASSLTSGFGTGELFF.

This chain joins TRBV12-3 or TRBV12-4 and TRBJ2-3; TRBD2 matches at 14 bases. V shed 4 bases, J shed 5 bases, and the junction held 11 bases outside the gene matches. The CDR3 has 18 residues. The CDR3 nucleotides read TGTGCCAGCAGTTCAACCGGGACTAGCGGGGGCCCTTTAGATACGCAGTATTTT. Translating it yields CASSSTGTSGGPLDTQYF.

The V and J genes are TRBV6-5 and TRBJ2-1; either TRBD1 or TRBD2 may fit D (5 bases each). The CDR3 has 14 amino acids. The germline V gene has CDR1 MNHEY and CDR2 SVGAGI. V lost 7 bases and J lost 7, with 17 bases in between. The CDR3 coding sequence is TGTGCCAGCAACAGGCAGGGAGATAGGAATGAGCAGTTCTTC. It translates to CASNRQGDRNEQFF.

As concerns this clonotype: The limits of the CDR3 on the DNA are not certain, so only TCRdb's listed CDR3 is given. CDR3: CASSSWDGSSYEQYFGPGTEAFF. This chain connects TRBV7-9 to TRBJ1-1; the D call of TRBD1 is as the table states it, not checked on the DNA. Germline loops: CDR1 SEHNR, CDR2 FQNEAQ (reference sequence). Inclusive of both ends, the CDR3 amounts to 23 amino acids.

This clonotype was found a few times. A single base separates this from a much larger clone, so it may be a read error. The chain couples TRBV20-1 to TRBJ2-5, with D maybe TRBD1 (5 bases). Germline V gene lookup returns CDR1 DFQATT and CDR2 SNEGSKA (reference sequence). Trimming removed 2 bases from V and 9 bases from J, with 16 bases in between. The CDR3 consists of 13 residues. The CDR3: CSARRQGPRAQYF. CDR3 bases: TGCAGTGCTAGAAGGCAGGGCCCCCGGGCCCAGTACTTC.

This clonotype was recorded many times. This chain joins TRBV6-5 and TRBJ1-2; 7 positions agree with TRBD1. With V trimmed by 5 bases and J by 5 bases, 8 bases remained unmatched. CDR1 and CDR2 from the germline V gene are MNHEY and SVGAGI. This CDR3 has 14 residues. The CDR3 here is CASSHRGTVYGYTF. The CDR3 nucleotides are TGTGCCAGCAGTCACCGCGGGACAGTATATGGCTACACCTTC.

This clonotype occurred many times. The rearrangement uses TRBV4-2 and TRBJ1-2, with a weak D call TRBD1 (5 bases). The V end lost 0 bases, the J end lost 6 bases, and 8 bases lay between the germline ends. This CDR3 is built from 13 residues. The germline gives CDR1 LGHNA, CDR2 YNFKEQ. CDR3 protein: CASSQDPGDGYTF. CDR3 nucleotides: TGTGCCAGCAGCCAAGATCCGGGGGATGGCTACACCTTC.

This chain joins TRBV20-1 and TRBJ2-3; 8 bases match TRBD2. The CDR3 runs to 16 residues. V shed 5 bases and J 5 bases; nucleotides not matched to a gene: 15. Germline CDR1 and CDR2: DFQATT and SNEGSKA (reference sequence). The CDR3 nucleotides read TGCAGTGCTCTACCTGGGGGCGCGGGGGGTATAGATACGCAGTATTTT. Translation: CSALPGGAGGIDTQYF.

This CDR3 reads CASSYTGGLFGYTF. The DNA for the CDR3 is TGTGCCAGCAGTTACACAGGGGGTCTCTTCGGCTACACCTTC. The chain employs TRBV6-2 or TRBV6-3 and TRBJ1-2, with TRBD1 identical over 8 bases. CDR1 and CDR2 (germline): MNHEY, SVGEGT. V was pared by 2 bases and J by 8 bases, with 7 bases of the junction left unmatched. This CDR3 is built from 14 residues.

This clonotype was seen repeatedly, ten times or more. The chain couples TRBV7-3 to TRBJ2-2; the match to TRBD2 covers 16 bases. In germline, CDR1 is SGHTA, CDR2 FQGTGA. The CDR3 loop spans 19 amino acids. V lost 2 bases, J lost 2 bases, and 5 bases stayed unmatched. The chain's CDR3 is CASSLLGLAGGPNTGELFF. The CDR3 coding sequence is TGTGCCAGCAGCTTATTGGGACTAGCGGGGGGGCCAAACACCGGGGAGCTGTTTTTT.

Many counts were recorded for this clonotype. The V call is TRBV6-1, the J call TRBJ1-4; maybe TRBD1 (5 bases). Trimming stripped 7 bases from V and 8 bases from J, with 26 bases between. Germline-derived CDR1 and CDR2 are MNHNS and SASEGT. This CDR3 contains 17 residues. Written as DNA, the CDR3 is TGTGCCAGCACCCCCTTGGGGACCTCAAAGGGAGGAGAAAAACTGTTTTTT. Its protein is CASTPLGTSKGGEKLFF.

This clonotype was detected ten times or more. V usage is TRBV5-1 and J usage is TRBJ2-1; D possibly corresponds to TRBD2 (5 bases). The ends were cut back, 5 bases at V and 0 bases at J, with 12 bases in the middle. Germline V gene sequence: CDR1 SGHRS, CDR2 YFSETQ. The CDR3 has 15 amino acids. The chain's CDR3 is CASSNSVRSYNEQFF. DNA for the CDR3: TGCGCCAGCAGTAATAGCGTTCGCTCCTACAATGAGCAGTTCTTC. Supplemented by reference TRBV5-1 and TRBJ2-1, the full variable domain reads KAGVTQTPRYLIKTRGQQVTLSCSPISGHRSVSWYQQTPGQGLQFLFEYFSETQRNKGNFPGRFSGRQFSNSRSEMNVSTLELGDSALYLCASSNSVRSYNEQFFGPGTRLTVL.

This clonotype appeared many times. The V and J genes are TRBV14 and TRBJ1-6; possibly TRBD1 for D (5 bases). V lost 5 bases and J 6 bases, leaving 14 bases between the germline ends. Germline-derived CDR1 and CDR2 are SGHDN and FVKESK. The CDR3 totals 15 residues. The CDR3 DNA reads as TGTGCCAGCAGCTTGAATCAGGGAACTAATTCACCCCTCCACTTT. Its protein is CASSLNQGTNSPLHF.

For this clonotype: This may arise from a read error, as a much more abundant clone is one base away. The chain links TRBV19 to TRBJ2-7, with a weak D call TRBD1 (6 bases). The CDR3 spans 13 residues. Germline values: CDR1 LNHDA, CDR2 SQIVND (reference sequence). The CDR3 here is CANSIIDRYEQYF. The CDR3 region has the DNA TGTGCCAATAGTATCATCGACAGGTACGAGCAGTACTTC.

In its sample, this clonotype was seen a few times. This clone may be a read error of a much larger clone one base away. V usage is TRBV20-1 and J usage is TRBJ2-7; TRBD2 might be the D (5 bases). The CDR3 runs 13 residues. From germline, CDR1 is DFQATT and CDR2 SNEGSKA (reference sequence). CDR3 amino acids: CSARRVASYAQYF. In DNA form, the CDR3 reads TGCAGTGCTAGGCGGGTGGCCTCCTACGCGCAGTACTTC.

This clonotype was observed at least ten times. The chain carries TRBV13 and TRBJ2-7; D possibly corresponds to TRBD1 (6 bases). The length of the CDR3 is 14 residues. V gave up 3 bases and J gave up 6 bases, with 15 bases separating them. Germline V gene data show CDR1 as PRHDT and CDR2 as FYEKMQ (reference sequence). The CDR3, as DNA: TGTGCCAGCAGCTTTCAGTCCACAGGGACCGAGCAGTACTTC. Translated, it gives CASSFQSTGTEQYF. The entire variable domain, with the rest obtained from reference TRBV13 and TRBJ2-7, is as follows: AAGVIQSPRHLIKEKRETATLKCYPIPRHDTVYWYQQGPGQDPQFLISFYEKMQSDKGSIPDRFSAQQFSDYHSELNMSSLELGDSALYFCASSFQSTGTEQYFGPGTRLTVT.

The rearrangement uses TRBV4-2 and TRBJ2-5; TRBD1 matches 9 bases. The CDR3 covers 17 residues. The germline V gene encodes CDR1 LGHNA and CDR2 YNFKEQ. J gave up 1 base and V 5 bases, and 11 bases lay outside the gene matches. CDR3 nucleotides: TGTGCCAGCAGCTCACTTGGACAGGGGACTTCCCAAGAGACCCAGTACTTC. Translating it yields CASSSLGQGTSQETQYF.

On this clonotype itself: A read error may explain this, as a much larger clone is one base away. The final CDR3 position lacks the conserved phenylalanine or tryptophan, pointing to a likely read error. J is TRBJ1-5 and V is TRBV7-2; D is ambiguous. V was trimmed by 1 base and J by 1 base, leaving 5 bases between them. The CDR3 runs 14 residues. From germline, CDR1 is SGHTA and CDR2 FQGNSA. In DNA form, the CDR3 reads TGTGCCAGCAGCTTAGTTTTCAGCAATCAGCCCCAGCATCTT. Translation: CASSLVFSNQPQHL.